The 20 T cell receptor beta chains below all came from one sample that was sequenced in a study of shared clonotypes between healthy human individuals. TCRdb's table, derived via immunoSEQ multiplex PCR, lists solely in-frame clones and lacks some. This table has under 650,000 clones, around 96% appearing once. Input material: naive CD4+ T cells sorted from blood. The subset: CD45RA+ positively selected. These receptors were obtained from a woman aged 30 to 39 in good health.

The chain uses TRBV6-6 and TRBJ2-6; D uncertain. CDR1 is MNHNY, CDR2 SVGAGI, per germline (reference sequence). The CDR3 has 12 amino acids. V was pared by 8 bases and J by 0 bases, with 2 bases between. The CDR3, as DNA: TGTGCCAGCGGCTCTGGGGCCAACGTCCTGACTTTC. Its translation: CASGSGANVLTF.

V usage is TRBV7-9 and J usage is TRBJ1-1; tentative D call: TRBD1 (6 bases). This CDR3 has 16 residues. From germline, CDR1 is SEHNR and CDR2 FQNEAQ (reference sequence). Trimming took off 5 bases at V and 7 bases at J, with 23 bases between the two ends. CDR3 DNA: TGTGCCAGCAGCCGGGGTGGGTCGGAGGTACAGGGTGAAGCTTTCTTT. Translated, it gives CASSRGGSEVQGEAFF.

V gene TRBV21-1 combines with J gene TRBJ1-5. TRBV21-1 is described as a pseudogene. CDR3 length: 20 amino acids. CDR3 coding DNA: TGTGCCAGCAGCAAAGCGCTTCGGGCCTCCAAATGTGAGTGGAATCAGCCCCAGCATTTT. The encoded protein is CASSKALRASKCEWNQPQHF.

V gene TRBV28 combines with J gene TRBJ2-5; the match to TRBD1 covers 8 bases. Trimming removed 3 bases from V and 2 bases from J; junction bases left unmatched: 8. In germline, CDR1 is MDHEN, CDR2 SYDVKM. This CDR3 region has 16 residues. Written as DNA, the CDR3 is TGTGCCAGCAGTTTCCCGCCGGGACAGGAGCAAGAGACCCAGTACTTC. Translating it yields CASSFPPGQEQETQYF.

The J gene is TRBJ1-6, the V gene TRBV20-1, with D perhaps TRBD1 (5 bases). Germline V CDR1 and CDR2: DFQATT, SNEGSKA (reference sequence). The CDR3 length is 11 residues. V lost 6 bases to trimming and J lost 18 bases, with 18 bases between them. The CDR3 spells CSAPKWGHDHF. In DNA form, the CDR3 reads TGCAGTGCCCCCAAGTGGGGCCACGACCACTTT.

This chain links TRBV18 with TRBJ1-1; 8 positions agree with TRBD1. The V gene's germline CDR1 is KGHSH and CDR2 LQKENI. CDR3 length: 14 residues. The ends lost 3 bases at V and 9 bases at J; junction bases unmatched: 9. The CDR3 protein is CASSPPDRASQAFF. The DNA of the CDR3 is TGTGCCAGCTCACCGCCGGACAGGGCATCCCAAGCTTTCTTT.

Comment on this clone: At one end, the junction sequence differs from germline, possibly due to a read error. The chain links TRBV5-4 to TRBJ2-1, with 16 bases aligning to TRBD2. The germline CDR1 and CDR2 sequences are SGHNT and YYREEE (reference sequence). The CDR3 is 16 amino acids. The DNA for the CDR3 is TGCGCCAGCAGCCCGGGACTAGCGGGAGGGTACAATGAGCAGTTCTTC. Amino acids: CASSPGLAGGYNEQFF.

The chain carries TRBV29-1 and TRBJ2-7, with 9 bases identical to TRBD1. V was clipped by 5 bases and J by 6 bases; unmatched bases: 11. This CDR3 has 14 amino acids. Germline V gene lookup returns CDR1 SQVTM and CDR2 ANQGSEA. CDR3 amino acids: CSVPGQGKGPEQYF. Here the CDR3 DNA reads TGCAGCGTTCCGGGACAGGGAAAAGGGCCCGAGCAGTACTTC.

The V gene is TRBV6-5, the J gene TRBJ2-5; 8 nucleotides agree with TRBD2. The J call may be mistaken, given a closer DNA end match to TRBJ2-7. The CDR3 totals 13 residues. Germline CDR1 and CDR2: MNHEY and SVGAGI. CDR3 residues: CASGKAGVYEQYF. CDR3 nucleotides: TGTGCCAGCGGGAAAGCGGGAGTCTACGAGCAGTACTTC.

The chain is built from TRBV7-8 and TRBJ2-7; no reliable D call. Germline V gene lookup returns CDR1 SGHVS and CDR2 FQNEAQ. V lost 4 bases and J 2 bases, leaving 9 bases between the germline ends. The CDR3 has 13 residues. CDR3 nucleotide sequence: TGTGCCAGCAGCTGGACGGACGCCTACGAGCAGTACTTC. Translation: CASSWTDAYEQYF.

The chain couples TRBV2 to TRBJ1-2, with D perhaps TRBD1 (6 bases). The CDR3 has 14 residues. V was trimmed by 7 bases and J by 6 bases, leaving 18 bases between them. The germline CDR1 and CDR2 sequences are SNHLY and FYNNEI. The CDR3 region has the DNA TGTGCCAGCAAGTATATGGGGGGGCAAAATGGCTACACCTTC. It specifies CASKYMGGQNGYTF.

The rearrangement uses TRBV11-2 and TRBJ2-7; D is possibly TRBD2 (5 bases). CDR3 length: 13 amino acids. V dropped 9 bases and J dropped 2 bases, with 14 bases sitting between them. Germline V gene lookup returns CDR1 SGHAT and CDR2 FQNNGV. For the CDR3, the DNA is TGTGCCAGTACCAATAGAGGGACCTACGAGCAGTACTTC. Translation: CASTNRGTYEQYF.

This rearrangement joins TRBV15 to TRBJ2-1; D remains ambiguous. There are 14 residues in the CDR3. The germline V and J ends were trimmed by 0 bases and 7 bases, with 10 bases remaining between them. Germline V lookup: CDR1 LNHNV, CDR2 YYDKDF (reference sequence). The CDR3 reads CATSRDVQQNEQFF. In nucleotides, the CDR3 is TGTGCCACCAGCAGAGATGTACAGCAGAATGAGCAGTTCTTC. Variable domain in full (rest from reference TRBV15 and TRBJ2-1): DAMVIQNPRYQVTQFGKPVTLSCSQTLNHNVMYWYQQKSSQAPKLLFHYYDKDFNNEADTPDNFQSRRPNTSFCFLDIRSPGLGDTAMYLCATSRDVQQNEQFFGPGTRLTVL.

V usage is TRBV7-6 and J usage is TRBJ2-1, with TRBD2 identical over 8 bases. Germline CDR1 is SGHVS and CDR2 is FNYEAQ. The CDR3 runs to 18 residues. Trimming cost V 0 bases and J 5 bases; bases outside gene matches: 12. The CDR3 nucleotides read TGTGCCAGCAGCTTAGCCATCCAGCGGGAGTCTGGACACAATGAGCAGTTCTTC. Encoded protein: CASSLAIQRESGHNEQFF.

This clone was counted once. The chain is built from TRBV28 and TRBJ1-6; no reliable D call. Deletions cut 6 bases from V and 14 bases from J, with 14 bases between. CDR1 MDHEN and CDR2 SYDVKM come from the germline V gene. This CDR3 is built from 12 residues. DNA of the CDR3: TGTGCCAGCAGCTACGGGGTGGTGACCCTCCACTTT. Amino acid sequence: CASSYGVVTLHF.

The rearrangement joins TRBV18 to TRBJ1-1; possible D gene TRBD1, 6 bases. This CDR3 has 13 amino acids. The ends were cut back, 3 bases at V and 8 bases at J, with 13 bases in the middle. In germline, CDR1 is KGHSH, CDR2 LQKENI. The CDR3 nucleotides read TGTGCCAGCTCACCCCACGCCGACAGGGAAGCTTTCTTT. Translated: CASSPHADREAFF.

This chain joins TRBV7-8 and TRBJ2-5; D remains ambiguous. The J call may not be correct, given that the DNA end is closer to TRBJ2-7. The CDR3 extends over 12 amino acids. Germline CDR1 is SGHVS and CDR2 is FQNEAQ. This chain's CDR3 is CASSLMRGEQYF. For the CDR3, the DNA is TGTGCCAGCAGCCTCATGCGTGGCGAGCAGTACTTC.

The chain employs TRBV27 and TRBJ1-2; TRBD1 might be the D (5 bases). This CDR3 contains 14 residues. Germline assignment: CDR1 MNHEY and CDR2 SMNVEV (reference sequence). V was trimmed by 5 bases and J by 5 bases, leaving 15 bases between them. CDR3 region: CASSRKGLGYGYTF. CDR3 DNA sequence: TGTGCCAGCAGTAGAAAGGGGTTGGGGTATGGCTACACCTTC.

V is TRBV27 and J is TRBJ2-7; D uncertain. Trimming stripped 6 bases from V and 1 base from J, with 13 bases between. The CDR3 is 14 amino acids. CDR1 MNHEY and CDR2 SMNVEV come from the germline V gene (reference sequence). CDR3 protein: CASRQPGRSYEQYF. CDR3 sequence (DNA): TGTGCCAGCAGACAACCAGGACGTTCCTACGAGCAGTACTTC.

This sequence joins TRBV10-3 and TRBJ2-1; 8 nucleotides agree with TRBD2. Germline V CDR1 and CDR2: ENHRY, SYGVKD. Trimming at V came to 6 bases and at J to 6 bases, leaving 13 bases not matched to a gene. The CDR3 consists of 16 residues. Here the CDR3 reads CAIRVLTSDLGNEQFF. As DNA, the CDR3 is TGTGCCATCAGGGTATTGACTAGCGACTTGGGCAATGAGCAGTTCTTC.